This T cell receptor (beta chain) came from a study of tumor-infiltrating lymphocytes in primary liver carcinoma. Study-level information: Measuring roughly 4.2 to 10 cm across, the tumors were staged as T1-T3 N0M0. Samples produced roughly 3.5 to 7.13 million productive TCRbeta reads, comparable across tissue types.

The template, about 550 ng total RNA, yielded TCR beta cDNA made with a constant-region primer. Slightly modified ARM-PCR with three nested multiplex PCR rounds yielded TCR beta libraries. Investigators reported that the first two PCR rounds, at 10 cycles each, used TRBV1-TRBV30 forward primers with a C-beta reverse primer. TCRdb reprocessed the multiplex PCR reads via MiXCR and lists one record per CDR3 protein. The repertoire consists of some 320,000 distinct CDR3 sequences, with about 62% occurring once and the leading ten covering approximately 9.4%. V lost 7 bases, J lost 8 bases, and 25 bases lay in between. This CDR3 contains 16 residues. CDR1 is SGHDT and CDR2 is YYEEEE in the germline V gene. The researchers obtained blood RNA from unsorted whole blood and also extracted germline DNA.

The origin of this receptor is a man aged 40-49 years with primary liver carcinoma and hepatitis B virus infection. J is TRBJ2-1 and V is TRBV5-6; D is ambiguous. Sequencing was carried out using peripheral blood. The CDR3 region is CASGPSQTPIEDEQFF. The CDR3, as DNA: TGTGCCAGCGGTCCGTCCCAGACTCCAATAGAGGATGAGCAGTTCTTC.